Shown below are 29 T cell receptor beta chains from a single sample sequenced in a study of cytomegalovirus exposure and HLA in healthy donors. Use of 60 Vbeta and 13 Jbeta primers characterized the PCR. The table came from immunoSEQ multiplex PCR; TCRdb's copy has only in-frame clones and leaves some out. The sample yields some 180,000 clones, around 84% seen once. The sample consisted of PBMCs. These receptors came from a girl aged 2 to 10 in good health and CMV-seropositive.

This chain connects TRBV30 to TRBJ2-3; 7 positions match TRBD2. Losses at the gene ends were 1 base for V and 5 bases for J; bases not matched to a gene: 15. Looked up from germline, CDR1 is GTSNPN and CDR2 is SVGIG (reference sequence). The CDR3 consists of 17 residues. The CDR3 sequence is CAWSAGGFRGWGDTQYF. The DNA for the CDR3 is TGTGCCTGGAGTGCGGGGGGTTTTCGAGGGTGGGGAGATACGCAGTATTTT.

This chain uses TRBV6-1 with TRBJ1-5; no reliable D call. This CDR3 region has 20 residues. V shed 2 bases and J shed 0 bases, with 23 bases lying between them. The germline CDR1 and CDR2 sequences are MNHNS and SASEGT. CDR3 nucleotides: TGTGCCAGCAGTGAAAGTGTCGGGAGAGGGTCCAAGTATAGCAATCAGCCCCAGCATTTT. It specifies CASSESVGRGSKYSNQPQHF.

J is TRBJ2-5 and V is TRBV7-2; D gene unclear. Trimming took 6 bases from V and 1 from J, leaving 9 bases between them. The germline V gene has CDR1 SGHTA and CDR2 FQGNSA. This CDR3 spans 13 amino acids. The CDR3: CASSFRVQETQYF. The CDR3 region has the DNA TGTGCCAGCAGTTTCCGGGTCCAAGAGACCCAGTACTTC.

The chain joins TRBV7-2 to TRBJ1-6; no definite D call. The CDR3 spans 16 residues. Deletions cut 8 bases from V and 0 bases from J, with 14 bases between. CDR1 SGHTA and CDR2 FQGNSA come from the germline V gene. In DNA, the CDR3 is TGTGCCAGCCAGTCCCCGGGAAGCTCCTATAATTCACCCCTCCACTTT. Translating gives CASQSPGSSYNSPLHF.

This CDR3 reads CASSVRLTLRENTEAFF. The CDR3, as DNA: TGTGCCAGCAGCGTTAGATTAACCCTCAGGGAAAACACTGAAGCTTTCTTT. The chain couples TRBV13 to TRBJ1-1, with D possibly TRBD1 on 5 matching bases. V dropped 5 bases and J dropped 2 bases, with 21 bases sitting between them. CDR1 and CDR2 from the germline V gene are PRHDT and FYEKMQ (reference sequence). The CDR3 totals 17 residues.

The rearrangement joins TRBV5-1 to TRBJ2-3; 10 nucleotides align to TRBD2. Germline V CDR1 and CDR2: SGHRS, YFSETQ. There are 15 residues in the CDR3. Trimming at V came to 2 bases and at J to 4 bases, leaving 4 bases not matched to a gene. The DNA of the CDR3 is TGCGCCAGCAGCTTCCAGACTAGCGGGTCAGATACGCAGTATTTT. The encoded protein is CASSFQTSGSDTQYF.

This clone was observed once. The chain couples TRBV11-1 to TRBJ1-2; TRBD1 agrees at 9 bases. In germline, CDR1 is SGHAT, CDR2 FQDESV (reference sequence). This CDR3 is 18 amino acids long. V gave up 5 bases and J gave up 5 bases; unmatched junction bases: 18. The CDR3 coding sequence is TGTGCCAGCAGCGAACCCAAGGGGGACAGGGATCAAGAGTATGGCTACACCTTC. Translation: CASSEPKGDRDQEYGYTF.

The V gene is TRBV7-2, the J gene TRBJ2-7; D unresolved. The germline V gene has CDR1 SGHTA and CDR2 FQGNSA. Trimming shortened V by 4 bases and J by 6 bases, and 10 bases separated the two germline ends. The CDR3 runs 12 residues. CDR3 protein: CASSSRVGEQYF. The CDR3, as DNA: TGTGCCAGCAGCTCTAGAGTGGGCGAGCAGTACTTC.

This clone was recorded once. This sequence joins TRBV30 and TRBJ1-2; tentative D call: TRBD1 (5 bases). The V gene's germline CDR1 is GTSNPN and CDR2 SVGIG (reference sequence). The CDR3 is 14 amino acids. Trimming took off 1 base at V and 7 bases at J, with 16 bases between the two ends. Here the CDR3 DNA reads TGTGCCTGGAGTGAAATCGGGGGGTTGGGTGGCTACACCTTC. Translating gives CAWSEIGGLGGYTF.

The rearrangement links TRBV5-1 to TRBJ2-5; no clear D gene. The DNA end is more similar to TRBJ2-7, so the J call may be wrong. The germline V gene encodes CDR1 SGHRS and CDR2 YFSETQ. The length of the CDR3 is 13 residues. The CDR3 DNA sequence: TGCGCCAGCAGCTTGGCCTTTTCCTACGAGCAGTACTTC. Amino acids: CASSLAFSYEQYF.

CDR3 sequence (DNA): TGTGCCAGTAGCCGCTCGGGGGACAGGGGGTATCAGCCCCAGCATTTT. Amino acids: CASSRSGDRGYQPQHF. The J gene is TRBJ1-5, the V gene TRBV19; 11 bases are a match to TRBD1. V shed 6 bases and J 5 bases; nucleotides not matched to a gene: 9. Germline V gene sequence: CDR1 LNHDA, CDR2 SQIVND (reference sequence). The CDR3 loop spans 16 amino acids.

The chain is built from TRBV7-8 and TRBJ2-1; 10 bases fit TRBD1. This CDR3 spans 14 amino acids. The germline V gene encodes CDR1 SGHVS and CDR2 FQNEAQ. Germline trimming cut 6 bases from V and 7 bases from J; bases unmatched to any gene: 6. CDR3 DNA: TGTGCCAGCAGACTCCGGGACAGGGGAAATGAGCAGTTCTTC. It codes for CASRLRDRGNEQFF. Complete variable domain (other parts from reference TRBV7-8 and TRBJ2-1): GAGVSQSPRYKVAKRGQDVALRCDPISGHVSLFWYQQALGQGPEFLTYFQNEAQLDKSGLPSDRFFAERPEGSVSTLKIQRTQQEDSAVYLCASRLRDRGNEQFFGPGTRLTVL.

V is TRBV19 and J is TRBJ1-2; possible D gene TRBD1, 6 bases. Germline loops: CDR1 LNHDA, CDR2 SQIVND (reference sequence). This CDR3 comprises 15 residues. V shed 5 bases and J shed 4 bases, with 17 bases lying between them. The CDR3 reads CASSPTHRAGYGYTF. CDR3 nucleotides: TGTGCCAGTAGTCCGACACACAGGGCTGGCTATGGCTACACCTTC.

V is TRBV10-1 and J is TRBJ1-1; TRBD1 might be the D (5 bases). This CDR3 region has 13 residues. From germline, CDR1 is WNHNN and CDR2 SYGVQD (reference sequence). Trimming cost V 6 bases and J 6 bases, with 14 bases left between them. The CDR3, as DNA: TGCGCCAGCAGCGTCACAGCGGGGGCTGAAGCTTTCTTT. It codes for CASSVTAGAEAFF.

The chain joins TRBV7-3 to TRBJ1-2; 9 bases map to TRBD1. V was pared by 5 bases and J by 7 bases, with 5 bases of the junction left unmatched. CDR3 length equals 13 residues. Germline V gene sequence: CDR1 SGHTA, CDR2 FQGTGA. CDR3 nucleotide sequence: TGTGCCAGCAGCCTGGACAGGGGCCTTGGCTACACCTTC. Translation: CASSLDRGLGYTF. The variable domain in full, completed from reference TRBV7-3 and TRBJ1-2, reads GAGVSQTPSNKVTEKGKYVELRCDPISGHTALYWYRQSLGQGPEFLIYFQGTGAADDSGLPNDRFFAVRPEGSVSTLKIQRTERGDSAVYLCASSLDRGLGYTFGSGTRLTVV.

The rearrangement links TRBV6-1 to TRBJ1-6; TRBD1 is a possible D gene (6 bases). Per the germline V gene, CDR1 is MNHNS and CDR2 is SASEGT. The ends were cut back, 6 bases at V and 3 bases at J, with 9 bases in the middle. The CDR3 length is 14 residues. For the CDR3, the DNA is TGTGCCAGCAGCAGGACAGACTATAATTCACCCCTCCACTTT. Its translation is CASSRTDYNSPLHF.

This chain's CDR3 is CASSQGYSREDLNTEAFF. Written as DNA, the CDR3 is TGCGCCAGCAGCCAAGGTTACAGCAGGGAGGATTTGAACACTGAAGCTTTCTTT. V and J are TRBV4-1 and TRBJ1-1, with D perhaps matching TRBD1 (5 bases). V lost 1 base and J 0 bases, leaving 18 bases between the germline ends. CDR3 length: 18 residues. The germline gives CDR1 MGHRA, CDR2 YSYEKL.

V and J are TRBV6-1 and TRBJ1-3, with TRBD1 as a possible D gene (6 bases). CDR3 length: 13 residues. The V gene's germline CDR1 is MNHNS and CDR2 SASEGT. Trimming took off 6 bases at V and 4 bases at J, with 10 bases between the two ends. The CDR3 here is CASREGVGNTIYF. The CDR3, as DNA: TGTGCCAGCAGAGAGGGGGTCGGAAACACCATATATTTT.

The table lists this clone with a few counts. The chain recombines TRBV28 with TRBJ2-1; TRBD1 agrees at 11 bases. This CDR3 has 14 residues. Trimming at V came to 6 bases and at J to 7 bases, leaving 5 bases not matched to a gene. CDR1 is MDHEN, CDR2 SYDVKM, per germline. The CDR3 region has the DNA TGTGCCAGCAGCTTGGGGACAGGGGGGAATGAGCAGTTCTTC. It specifies CASSLGTGGNEQFF.

The V gene is TRBV5-1, the J gene TRBJ2-7; 9 bases fit TRBD1. Trimming removed 0 bases from V and 3 bases from J; junction bases left unmatched: 7. There are 16 residues in the CDR3. Per the germline V gene, CDR1 is SGHRS and CDR2 is YFSETQ. In DNA form, the CDR3 reads TGCGCCAGCAGCTTGGACTCGGGACAGGGATTCTACGAGCAGTACTTC. This encodes CASSLDSGQGFYEQYF.

This clone occurred once. The chain carries TRBV4-1 and TRBJ2-2; D might be TRBD1 (6 bases). Trimming removed 5 bases at V and 2 bases at J, with 18 bases between. The CDR3 covers 17 residues. Germline values: CDR1 MGHRA, CDR2 YSYEKL. This CDR3 reads CASSTQGRGSNTGELFF. The CDR3 nucleotides read TGCGCCAGCAGCACCCAGGGCAGGGGCAGTAACACCGGGGAGCTGTTTTTT.

This clone was seen once. V is TRBV18 and J is TRBJ1-4; D gene uncertain. The CDR3 sequence is 13 residues long. The germline V gene encodes CDR1 KGHSH and CDR2 LQKENI. V was cut by 2 bases and J by 8 bases, with 9 bases left in between. The CDR3 loop reads CASSPGRNEKLFF. CDR3 DNA: TGTGCCAGCTCACCAGGGAGGAACGAAAAACTGTTTTTT.

The rearrangement links TRBV25-1 to TRBJ1-2; D is possibly TRBD1 (6 bases). Germline CDR1 MGHDK, CDR2 SYGVNS. The germline V and J ends were trimmed by 7 bases and 8 bases, with 11 bases remaining between them. This CDR3 is 11 amino acids long. The CDR3 DNA is TGTGCCAGCACTGAGGGGGGAGGCTACACCTTC. Its translation is CASTEGGGYTF.

The genes are TRBV19 and TRBJ2-7; 9 bases match TRBD1. The CDR3 contains 13 residues. Trimming cost V 7 bases and J 7 bases; bases outside gene matches: 8. From germline, CDR1 is LNHDA and CDR2 SQIVND (reference sequence). The CDR3 reads CASTGQGHGEQYF. CDR3 sequence (DNA): TGTGCCAGTACGGGACAGGGCCACGGGGAGCAGTACTTC.

A single count supports this clone. The rearrangement uses TRBV6-5 and TRBJ1-2; D unresolved. The germline V gene encodes CDR1 MNHEY and CDR2 SVGAGI. This CDR3 is 15 amino acids long. Trimming stripped 5 bases from V and 3 bases from J, with 16 bases between. CDR3 nucleotide sequence: TGTGCCAGCAGTCCGACATTCGACAAGCACTATGGCTACACCTTC. This translates into CASSPTFDKHYGYTF.

V gene TRBV7-3 combines with J gene TRBJ1-1; 8 nucleotides match TRBD1. This CDR3 has 13 amino acids. Germline V gene data show CDR1 as SGHTA and CDR2 as FQGTGA. Trimming removed 5 bases from V and 5 bases from J; junction bases left unmatched: 4. The CDR3 DNA follows: TGTGCCAGCAGCAACGACAGGGGAACTGAAGCTTTCTTT. It specifies CASSNDRGTEAFF. The full variable domain, with the rest looked up from reference TRBV7-3 and TRBJ1-1, is GAGVSQTPSNKVTEKGKYVELRCDPISGHTALYWYRQSLGQGPEFLIYFQGTGAADDSGLPNDRFFAVRPEGSVSTLKIQRTERGDSAVYLCASSNDRGTEAFFGQGTRLTVV.

The rearrangement uses TRBV19 and TRBJ2-7; 8 bases are a match to TRBD1. Germline CDR1 reads LNHDA; CDR2 reads SQIVND (reference sequence). The ends lost 5 bases at V and 5 bases at J; junction bases unmatched: 11. This CDR3 contains 15 residues. CDR3 coding DNA: TGTGCCAGTAGTTTGGACAGGGTCTTCGGCAACGAGCAGTACTTC. Translation gives CASSLDRVFGNEQYF.

The count of this clone is one. The rearrangement joins TRBV4-2 to TRBJ2-3; D unresolved. Trimming stripped 2 bases from V and 5 bases from J, with 8 bases between. CDR1 and CDR2 (germline): LGHNA, YNFKEQ. There are 13 residues in the CDR3. This chain's CDR3 is CASSQHPRDTQYF. As DNA, the CDR3 is TGTGCCAGCAGCCAACATCCGCGAGATACGCAGTATTTT.

The rearrangement joins TRBV28 to TRBJ2-5; the match to TRBD2 covers 7 bases. CDR3 size: 13 residues. Germline CDR1 reads MDHEN; CDR2 reads SYDVKM. Germline trimming cut 5 bases from V and 5 bases from J; bases unmatched to any gene: 5. CDR3 bases: TGTGCCAGCAGTGGACTAGTGGCTGAGACCCAGTACTTC. It translates to CASSGLVAETQYF.